This is a list of T cell receptor beta chains from one sample in a study of blood T cell repertoires in COVID-19. Clones were sequenced by immunoSEQ multiplex PCR, and TCRdb holds only the in-frame ones, with some missing. In the table there are tens of thousands of clones, 78% of which are singletons. The sample consisted of peripheral blood. These receptors originate from a human donor in a cohort sampled during active COVID-19. CDR3s include the opening cysteine and the closing phenylalanine or tryptophan. The D gene is left open where the match is weak. For some rows the clone size is stated as once, few or many, or as a class when expanded; others skip it.

J gene | CDR3 length | D gene | V gene | clone size | CDR3 DNA | CDR3 protein
TRBJ2-1 | 12 | . | TRBV5-5 | . | TGTGCCAGCAGCTTGGTAGACAGAGAGCAGTTCTTC | CASSLVDREQFF
TRBJ2-7 | 16 | . | TRBV3-1/TRBV3-2 | . | TGTGCCAGCAGCCCCCCGGGAAGCGTAATCTCCTACGAGCAGTACTTC | CASSPPGSVISYEQYF
TRBJ2-7 | 12 | . | TRBV23-1 | . | TGCGCCAGCACCCTTACGGTCTACGAGCAGTACTTC | CASTLTVYEQYF
TRBJ1-2 | 14 | . | TRBV6-5 | . | TGTGCCAGCAGGCCCGATCCAGAAGACTATGGCTACACCTTC | CASRPDPEDYGYTF
TRBJ1-4 | 13 | . | TRBV12-3/TRBV12-4 | . | TGTGCCAGCACCCAGAACAGGAATGAAAAACTGTTTTTT | CASTQNRNEKLFF
TRBJ2-7 | 15 | . | TRBV2 | few | TGTGCCAGCAGTGAATATCGGGGGGCCTCCTACGAGCAGTACTTC | CASSEYRGASYEQYF
TRBJ1-1 | 15 | . | TRBV7-8 | . | TGTGCCAGCAGGTATAACAGGGCGGAGAACACTGAAGCTTTCTTT | CASRYNRAENTEAFF
TRBJ2-4 | 18 | TRBD1 | TRBV19 | . | TGTGCCAGTAGTTCCCGGGACAGGGGGTTGGCGGCCAAAAACATTCAGTACTTC | CASSSRDRGLAAKNIQYF
TRBJ1-5 | 13 | . | TRBV6-2/TRBV6-3 | . | TGTGCCAGCAGTTACCAGGGCTATCAGCCCCAGCATTTT | CASSYQGYQPQHF
TRBJ2-7 | 14 | TRBD1 | TRBV5-4 | . | TGTGCCAGCAGCTCCCGGGACAGGGGTTACGAGCAGTACTTC | CASSSRDRGYEQYF
TRBJ2-3 | 14 | . | TRBV27 | few | TGTGCCAGCAGTAATCGGGACTCACTAGATACGCAGTATTTT | CASSNRDSLDTQYF
TRBJ2-3 | 15 | TRBD2 | TRBV7-8 | . | TGTGCCAGCAGCTTTTTAGCGGGAGGCACAGATACGCAGTATTTT | CASSFLAGGTDTQYF
TRBJ2-7 | 14 | TRBD1 | TRBV7-9 | . | TGTGCCAGCAGCCGGACAGGGGGACTGGGCGAGCAGTACTTC | CASSRTGGLGEQYF
TRBJ2-7 | 13 | . | TRBV24-1 | . | TGTGCCACCAGTGACTCCAGGGGTCGAGAGCAGTACTTC | CATSDSRGREQYF
TRBJ1-2 | 13 | TRBD1 | TRBV12-3/TRBV12-4 | . | TGTGCCAGCAGTTCGGGCAGGGGGAGAGGCTACACCTTC | CASSSGRGRGYTF
TRBJ1-6 | 14 | . | TRBV5-4 | . | TGTGCCAGCAGCACCGAACCAGGGCGGTCACCCCTCCACTTT | CASSTEPGRSPLHF
TRBJ2-7 | 16 | TRBD1 | TRBV28 | many | TGTGCCAGCAGCTCCCCTACAGGGGTTCGATTCAACGAGCAGTACTTC | CASSSPTGVRFNEQYF
TRBJ1-1 | 15 | TRBD1 | TRBV6-5 | . | TGTGCCAGCAGTTACTTACGACAGGGGACAACTGAAGCTTTCTTT | CASSYLRQGTTEAFF
TRBJ2-1 | 15 | . | TRBV7-7 | . | TGTGCCAGCAGCTTAGGGCCCGGCAGGGTAAATGAGCAGTTCTTC | CASSLGPGRVNEQFF
TRBJ1-1 | 15 | TRBD1 | TRBV6-4 | . | TGTGCCAGCAGAGTTACAGGGGCCTCGAACACTGAAGCTTTCTTT | CASRVTGASNTEAFF
TRBJ2-7 | 15 | . | TRBV4-1 | . | TGCGCCAGCAGCCAAGAGTGGACACCATCCTACGAGCAGTACTTC | CASSQEWTPSYEQYF
TRBJ1-2 | 14 | . | TRBV2 | . | TGTGCCAGCAGTGAAGCGGGCCAGGGCCATGGCTACACCTTC | CASSEAGQGHGYTF
TRBJ2-6 | 19 | . | TRBV4-3 | . | TGCGCCAGCAGCCAAGAGAGACAGGGGAGGGGCTCTGGGGCCAACGTCCTGACTTTC | CASSQERQGRGSGANVLTF
TRBJ1-2 | 13 | . | TRBV9 | . | TGTGCCAGCAGCGCAGGAAAATACTATGGCTACACCTTC | CASSAGKYYGYTF
TRBJ2-7 | 14 | . | TRBV27 | . | TGTGCCAGCAGTTTAAGGGACATCAGGGACAAGCAGTACTTC | CASSLRDIRDKQYF
TRBJ1-2 | 13 | . | TRBV24-1 | . | TGTGCCACCAGTGTCAGTCGGGGCTATGGCTACACCTTC | CATSVSRGYGYTF
TRBJ2-3 | 15 | . | TRBV27 | . | TGTGCCAGCAGTACTAGGACGGCTAGCACAGATACGCAGTATTTT | CASSTRTASTDTQYF
TRBJ2-7 | 14 | . | TRBV11-2 | . | TGTGCCAGCAGCCCCGGACTACGCTCCTACGAGCAGTACTTC | CASSPGLRSYEQYF
TRBJ2-7 | 14 | TRBD1 | TRBV11-2 | . | TGTGCCAGCAGCCAGGTGGACAGGCCCTCGGAGCAGTACTTC | CASSQVDRPSEQYF
TRBJ1-2 | 14 | . | TRBV5-5 | once | TGTGCCAGCAGCTCGCTGGACACAAACTATGGCTACACCTTC | CASSSLDTNYGYTF
TRBJ1-1 | 14 | . | TRBV2 | few | TGTGCCAGCAACTTACAGGGCGGTGGGGCTGAAGCTTTCTTT | CASNLQGGGAEAFF
TRBJ1-5 | 15 | TRBD1 | TRBV2 | . | TGTGCCAGCAGCCCGGGACAGGGAAGGAATCAGCCCCAGCATTTT | CASSPGQGRNQPQHF
TRBJ2-1 | 19 | TRBD2 | TRBV28 | medium-sized | TGTGCCAGCAGTTTCCCTAGGACTAGCGGGAGCGTCTCCTACAATGAGCAGTTCTTC | CASSFPRTSGSVSYNEQFF
TRBJ1-3 | 15 | . | TRBV5-1 | . | TGCGCCAGCAGCAGCGAGGCAGGGTGGGGAAACACCATATATTTT | CASSSEAGWGNTIYF
TRBJ1-1 | 12 | TRBD1 | TRBV7-9 | few | TGTGCCAGCAGCTTTGGGGACAGTGAAGCTTTCTTT | CASSFGDSEAFF
TRBJ1-5 | 13 | . | TRBV6-5 | . | TGTGCCAGCAATGCGGGGGATTGGCAGCCCCAGCATTTT | CASNAGDWQPQHF
TRBJ1-2 | 13 | TRBD1 | TRBV6-2/TRBV6-3 | . | TGTGCCAGCAGCCCGGACAGGGACTATGGCTACACCTTC | CASSPDRDYGYTF
TRBJ2-7 | 15 | TRBD2 | TRBV4-1 | . | TGCGCCAGCAGCCAAGACCGGGGGGGGTCCTACGAGCAGTACTTC | CASSQDRGGSYEQYF
TRBJ1-5 | 16 | TRBD1 | TRBV7-2 | . | TGTGCCAGCAGCACAGAGGGCAGGGGGAACGCTCAGCCCCAGCATTTT | CASSTEGRGNAQPQHF
TRBJ1-2 | 12 | . | TRBV30 | . | TGTGCCTGGAGTGTCCCGTTCGGTGGCTACACCTTC | CAWSVPFGGYTF
TRBJ2-7 | 18 | TRBD1 | TRBV3-1/TRBV3-2 | . | TGTGCCAGCAGCCCCTTTAGCCCAGGGACAGGGAGGCTCTACGAGCAGTACTTC | CASSPFSPGTGRLYEQYF
TRBJ1-1 | 14 | . | TRBV5-5 | . | TGTGCCAGCAGCTTTGGCCAGGGTCCTATAGAAGCTTTCTTT | CASSFGQGPIEAFF
TRBJ2-7 | 15 | . | TRBV9 | . | TGTGCCAGCAGCGTGGGCCAGACTAGTTGGGATGAGCAGTACTTC | CASSVGQTSWDEQYF
TRBJ1-3 | 13 | . | TRBV7-3 | many | TGTGCCAGCAGCTCAGAGGTTGGAAACACCATATATTTT | CASSSEVGNTIYF
TRBJ1-1 | 14 | . | TRBV10-3 | . | TGTGCCATCAGTGAATCCGGGGGTGGCGCTGAAGCTTTCTTT | CAISESGGGAEAFF
TRBJ1-1 | 17 | TRBD1 | TRBV4-1 | . | TGCGCCAGCAGCCAAGAGTTGGTCGGACAGGGGTCCACTGAAGCTTTCTTT | CASSQELVGQGSTEAFF
TRBJ2-7 | 16 | TRBD1 | TRBV19 | few | TGTGCCAGTAGTATAGATGCCGGACAGGGAGGCTACGCGCAGTACTTC | CASSIDAGQGGYAQYF
TRBJ2-7 | 14 | . | TRBV29-1 | . | TGCAGCGTTGAACCAGGCTGGCCCCCCTACGAGCAGTACTTC | CSVEPGWPPYEQYF
TRBJ1-4 | 18 | TRBD1 | TRBV5-1 | . | TGCGCCAGCAGACCGGTCGACAGGGGTGGAGCAACTAATGAAAAACTGTTTTTT | CASRPVDRGGATNEKLFF
TRBJ2-7 | 14 | TRBD2 | TRBV27 | . | TGTGCCAGCAGTTGGGGGGGAGGCTCCTACGAGCAGTACTTC | CASSWGGGSYEQYF